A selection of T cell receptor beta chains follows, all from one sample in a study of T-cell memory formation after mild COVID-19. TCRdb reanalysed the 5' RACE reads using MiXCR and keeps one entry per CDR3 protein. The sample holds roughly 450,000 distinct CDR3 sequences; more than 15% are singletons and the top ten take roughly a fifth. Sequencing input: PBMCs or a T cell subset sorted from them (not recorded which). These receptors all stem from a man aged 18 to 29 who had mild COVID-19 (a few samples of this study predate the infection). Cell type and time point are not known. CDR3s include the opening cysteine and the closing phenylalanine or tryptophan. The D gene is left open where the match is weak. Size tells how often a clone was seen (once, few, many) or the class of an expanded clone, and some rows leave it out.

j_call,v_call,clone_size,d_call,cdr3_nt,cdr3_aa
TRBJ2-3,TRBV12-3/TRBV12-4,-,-,TGTGCCAGCGGGGGCCAGGGGCCAGATACGCAGTATTTT,CASGGQGPDTQYF
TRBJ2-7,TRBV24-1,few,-,TGTGCTTTGAACCGGGCCCCCTACGAGCAGTACTTC,CALNRAPYEQYF
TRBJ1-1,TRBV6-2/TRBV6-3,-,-,TGTGCCAGCAGTTATCCCCCATATGGGTCGCTGAACACTGAAGCTTTCTTT,CASSYPPYGSLNTEAFF
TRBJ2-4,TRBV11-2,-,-,TGTGCCAGCAGCCCCCGCACGACCAAAAACATTCAGTACTTC,CASSPRTTKNIQYF
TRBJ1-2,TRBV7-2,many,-,TGTGCCAGCAGCTTACAGGGAGGCTACACCTTC,CASSLQGGYTF
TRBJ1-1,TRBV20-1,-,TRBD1,TGCAGTGCTACGTCATGGACAGGGATCGCTGAAGCTTTCTTT,CSATSWTGIAEAFF
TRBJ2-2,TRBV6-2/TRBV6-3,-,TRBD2,TGTGCCAGCAGTTACAGGCTAGCGGGGGGCCTGAACACCGGGGAGCTGTTTTTT,CASSYRLAGGLNTGELFF
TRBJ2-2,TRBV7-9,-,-,TGTGCCAGCAGCTTTGCCGGGTTGACCGGGGAGATGTTTTTT,CASSFAGLTGEMFF
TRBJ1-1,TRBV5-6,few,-,TGTGCCAGCAGCTTGGAAGCTCGGATGAACACTGAAGCTTTCTTT,CASSLEARMNTEAFF
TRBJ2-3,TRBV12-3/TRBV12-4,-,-,TGTGCCAGCAGTTTATACGTGGGGGGGCCGGCAGATACGCAGTATTTT,CASSLYVGGPADTQYF
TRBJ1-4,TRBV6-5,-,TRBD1,TGTGCCAGCTCACCGGGACAGTCGGGTGAAAAACTGTTTTTT,CASSPGQSGEKLFF
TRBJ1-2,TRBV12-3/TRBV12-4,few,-,TGTGCCAGCAGTTTCGGCGGGGGTAACTATGGCTACACCTTC,CASSFGGGNYGYTF
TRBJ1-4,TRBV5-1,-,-,TGCGCCAGCAGACCCGGGCCTTTAATTAATGAAAAACTGTTTTTT,CASRPGPLINEKLFF
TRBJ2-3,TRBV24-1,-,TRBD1,TGTGCCACCAGGGACAGGAGCACAGATACGCAGTATTTT,CATRDRSTDTQYF
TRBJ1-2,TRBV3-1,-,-,TGTGCCAGCAGCCACCTACAGGGTCTCGATGGCTACACCTTC,CASSHLQGLDGYTF
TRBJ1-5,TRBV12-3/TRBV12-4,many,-,TGTGCCAGCACCGCTACCACAGGGCTAGGGCCCCAGCATTTT,CASTATTGLGPQHF
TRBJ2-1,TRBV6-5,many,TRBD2,TGTGCCAGCAGTTACACTAGCGGGATATACAATGAGCAGTTCTTC,CASSYTSGIYNEQFF
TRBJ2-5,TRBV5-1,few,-,TGCGCCAGCAGCCCAGGTTCGTCGGGGGCCCAAGAGACCCAGTACTTC,CASSPGSSGAQETQYF
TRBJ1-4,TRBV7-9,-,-,TGTGCCAGCAGCTTTTACAGCCTCGGGGAAAAACTGTTTTTT,CASSFYSLGEKLFF